The rows below give T cell receptor beta chains drawn from one sample of a study of T cell changes during pregnancy in multiple sclerosis. Using immunoSEQ multiplex PCR, the repertoire was profiled, and TCRdb retains in-frame clones only, with some absent. Of 85,000 to 120,000 clones listed, about nine tenths are singletons. This specimen was peripheral blood, taken after pregnancy. The origin of the receptors is a female donor with multiple sclerosis, enrolled in a pregnancy study. The CDR3 runs from the conserved cysteine through the conserved F or W. Fields, in order: clone size, D gene, J gene, V gene, CDR3 DNA, CDR3 protein. A D gene is named only where the DNA matches it firmly. The listing skips clone size in some rows; elsewhere it reads once, few, many or a size class.

size: -
D: -
J: TRBJ1-3
V: TRBV5-4
DNA: TGTGCCAGCAGCTTGGGCGGGGGTGGAAACACCATATATTTT
CDR3: CASSLGGGGNTIYF

size: -
D: TRBD1
J: TRBJ2-3
V: TRBV5-6
DNA: TGTGCCAGCAGCTTCCGGACAGGGTGGGGCACAGATACGCAGTATTTT
CDR3: CASSFRTGWGTDTQYF

size: -
D: TRBD2
J: TRBJ2-3
V: TRBV7-3
DNA: TGTGCCAGCAGCCCTGGACTAGCCCGGACAGATACGCAGTATTTT
CDR3: CASSPGLARTDTQYF

size: -
D: -
J: TRBJ2-1
V: TRBV30
DNA: TGTGCCTGGAGTGTCTCGGGGGGCGTTTCCTACAATGAGCAGTTCTTC
CDR3: CAWSVSGGVSYNEQFF

size: -
D: -
J: TRBJ2-3
V: TRBV5-1
DNA: TGCGCCAGCAGCTCGGCCGGGTCCATCAGTTATTTT
CDR3: CASSSAGSISYF

size: -
D: -
J: TRBJ2-1
V: TRBV5-4
DNA: TGTGCCAGCAGCCTGGATGCGGGCCCGGACAATGAGCAGTTCTTC
CDR3: CASSLDAGPDNEQFF

size: -
D: -
J: TRBJ1-4
V: TRBV9
DNA: TGTGCCAGCAGCGCACTGGGGCGGGGAACTAATGAAAAACTGTTTTTT
CDR3: CASSALGRGTNEKLFF

size: -
D: -
J: TRBJ1-1
V: TRBV2
DNA: TGTGCCAGCTTGGGCCGGTTAACTGAAGCTTTCTTT
CDR3: CASLGRLTEAFF

size: -
D: -
J: TRBJ2-7
V: TRBV19
DNA: TGTGCCAGTAGTGTAACGCGCTCCTACGAGCAGTACTTC
CDR3: CASSVTRSYEQYF

size: -
D: -
J: TRBJ1-1
V: TRBV2
DNA: TGTGCCAGCGTGGGGAGCACTGAAGCTTTCTTT
CDR3: CASVGSTEAFF

size: -
D: -
J: TRBJ1-1
V: TRBV18
DNA: TGTGCCAGCTCACCCGGAGCCGGACAGCGTGAAGCTTTCTTT
CDR3: CASSPGAGQREAFF

size: few
D: TRBD2
J: TRBJ2-5
V: TRBV5-4
DNA: TGTGCCAGCAGTCTTCCGGGGGGGCTGGGTCTGCTGTACTTC
CDR3: CASSLPGGLGLLYF

size: -
D: -
J: TRBJ2-2
V: TRBV7-3
DNA: TGTGCCAGCAGCTCATCGGGAGCCTACACCGGGGAGCTGTTTTTT
CDR3: CASSSSGAYTGELFF

size: -
D: -
J: TRBJ2-3
V: TRBV19
DNA: TGTGCCAGTAGAAAGACAGATGGCACAGATACGCAGTATTTT
CDR3: CASRKTDGTDTQYF

size: -
D: TRBD2
J: TRBJ2-7
V: TRBV5-1
DNA: TGCGCCAGCAGCGTAACTAGCGGGTCGGGCGGGCGCGAGCAGTACTTC
CDR3: CASSVTSGSGGREQYF

size: -
D: TRBD1
J: TRBJ2-7
V: TRBV7-2
DNA: TGTGCCAGCACCCTCGACAGGGATCAGCAGTACTTC
CDR3: CASTLDRDQQYF

size: -
D: -
J: TRBJ2-7
V: TRBV2
DNA: TGTGCCACCCAGAGGGTTACGGACTACGAGCAGTACTTC
CDR3: CATQRVTDYEQYF

size: -
D: TRBD1
J: TRBJ1-2
V: TRBV6-5
DNA: TGTGCCAGCTCGACCGGACAGGGTTTAAGAGGCTACACCTTC
CDR3: CASSTGQGLRGYTF

size: -
D: -
J: TRBJ2-5
V: TRBV11-3
DNA: TGTGCCAGCAGCTGGGACTTACAAGAGACCCAGTACTTC
CDR3: CASSWDLQETQYF

size: few
D: TRBD1
J: TRBJ1-5
V: TRBV2
DNA: TGTGCCAGCAGAGGGGACAGGGCCCATCAGCCCCAGCATTTT
CDR3: CASRGDRAHQPQHF

size: -
D: -
J: TRBJ2-5
V: TRBV19
DNA: TGTGCCAGTCGGACTGGAGAGACCCAGTACTTC
CDR3: CASRTGETQYF

size: -
D: -
J: TRBJ2-7
V: TRBV7-2
DNA: TGTGCCAGCAGCGCCGCAGGACGGACAGCCTTCTACGAGCAGTACTTC
CDR3: CASSAAGRTAFYEQYF

size: -
D: -
J: TRBJ1-5
V: TRBV10-2
DNA: TGCGCCAGCGCAGAGGTGGGCAGGGGATCCCCCCAGCATTTT
CDR3: CASAEVGRGSPQHF

size: -
D: TRBD2
J: TRBJ2-5
V: TRBV4-2
DNA: TGTGCCAGCAGCCAAGATGAGGGCGGCGGGGGGGCCGGGGAGACCCAGTACTTC
CDR3: CASSQDEGGGGAGETQYF

size: -
D: -
J: TRBJ2-1
V: TRBV10-3
DNA: TGTGCCATCAGTGAGTTAGATGGTGATGAGCAGTTCTTC
CDR3: CAISELDGDEQFF

size: once
D: TRBD1
J: TRBJ1-2
V: TRBV19
DNA: TGTGCCAGTACCCTGGGACAGGGGTCTAGCTACACCTTC
CDR3: CASTLGQGSSYTF

size: -
D: TRBD2
J: TRBJ2-1
V: TRBV7-6
DNA: TGTGCCAGCAGCTTATTAAGCCGGACTAGCGGGGGTTACAATGAGCAGTTCTTC
CDR3: CASSLLSRTSGGYNEQFF

size: -
D: -
J: TRBJ2-7
V: TRBV5-6
DNA: TGTGCCAGCAGCTGGGGCGGGGCCGCCTACGAGCAGTACTTC
CDR3: CASSWGGAAYEQYF

size: -
D: -
J: TRBJ2-3
V: TRBV5-1
DNA: TGCGCCAGCAGCCCGGTCACCACAGATACGCAGTATTTT
CDR3: CASSPVTTDTQYF

size: once
D: -
J: TRBJ2-1
V: TRBV5-1
DNA: TGCGCCAGCAGCTCCCGGGACTTACCACCAAATGAGCAGTTCTTC
CDR3: CASSSRDLPPNEQFF

size: -
D: TRBD1
J: TRBJ1-2
V: TRBV6-1
DNA: TGTGCCAGCAGTGAAGCGGGACAGGGCCAGGGGGGCTACACCTTC
CDR3: CASSEAGQGQGGYTF

size: -
D: TRBD2
J: TRBJ2-5
V: TRBV7-9
DNA: TGTGCCACCACGACTAGCTTAGAGGAGACCCAGTACTTC
CDR3: CATTTSLEETQYF

size: -
D: TRBD1
J: TRBJ1-6
V: TRBV10-1
DNA: TGCGCCAGCAGTGGGGACAGGGGTAATTCACCCCTCCACTTT
CDR3: CASSGDRGNSPLHF

size: -
D: -
J: TRBJ2-7
V: TRBV10-3
DNA: TGTGCCATCAGTGAGGGAGTCGAGCAGTACTTC
CDR3: CAISEGVEQYF

size: -
D: -
J: TRBJ2-2
V: TRBV7-8
DNA: TGTGCCAGCAGCTCCCCGGTACAGGGCCCCTTCGCGAACACCGGGGAGCTGTTTTTT
CDR3: CASSSPVQGPFANTGELFF

size: once
D: -
J: TRBJ2-1
V: TRBV28
DNA: TGTGCCAGCAGTCCCCGTTCCTCGAGCTCCTACAATGAGCAGTTCTTC
CDR3: CASSPRSSSSYNEQFF

size: -
D: -
J: TRBJ1-1
V: TRBV5-1
DNA: TGCGCCAGCAGCTTGGGGGAGGGGCGGAAGGACACTGAAGCTTTCTTT
CDR3: CASSLGEGRKDTEAFF

size: -
D: TRBD1
J: TRBJ1-2
V: TRBV16
DNA: TGTGCCAGCAGCCCGACAGGGGACGGCTACACCTTC
CDR3: CASSPTGDGYTF

size: -
D: -
J: TRBJ1-3
V: TRBV6-5
DNA: TGTGCCAGCAGCTCGGGGGGACCTGGAAACACCATATATTTT
CDR3: CASSSGGPGNTIYF

size: few
D: TRBD1
J: TRBJ1-1
V: TRBV6-5
DNA: TGTGCCAGCAGTTACTCAGGGGGCGATGCTTTCTTT
CDR3: CASSYSGGDAFF

size: -
D: -
J: TRBJ2-2
V: TRBV7-3
DNA: TGTGCCAGCAGCTTATGGGCCACCGGGGAGCTGTTTTTT
CDR3: CASSLWATGELFF